This is a list of T cell receptor beta chains from one sample in a study of technical replicates of blood from a handful of donors. The table came from immunoSEQ multiplex PCR; TCRdb's copy has only in-frame clones and leaves some out. The sample has some 68,000 clones, roughly 92% seen once. Sequencing was carried out using T cells isolated from PBMCs. Receptor source: a human donor in good health. The CDR3 runs from the conserved cysteine through the conserved F or W. The D gene is left open where the match is weak. The size entry is marked missing in some rows and otherwise reads once, few, many or a size class.

size | J | V | D | CDR3 | DNA
- | TRBJ2-1 | TRBV28 | TRBD1 | CASRRSPDRANEQFF | TGTGCCAGCAGACGGAGCCCGGACAGGGCCAATGAGCAGTTCTTC
- | TRBJ2-3 | TRBV4-1 | - | CASSQISSTDTQYF | TGCGCCAGCAGCCAAATTTCCTCGACAGATACGCAGTATTTT
- | TRBJ2-7 | TRBV6-1 | - | CASHTSTASYEQYF | TGTGCCAGCCACACATCGACAGCCTCCTACGAGCAGTACTTC
- | TRBJ2-5 | TRBV6-5 | - | CASSYSRLQETQYF | TGTGCCAGCAGTTACTCTCGACTGCAAGAGACCCAGTACTTC
- | TRBJ2-1 | TRBV28 | - | CASRGSSEQFF | TGTGCCAGCCGTGGCTCAAGTGAGCAGTTCTTC
- | TRBJ2-1 | TRBV2 | - | CASSEGREYNEQFF | TGTGCCAGCAGTGAAGGAAGGGAGTACAATGAGCAGTTCTTC
- | TRBJ1-2 | TRBV7-2 | TRBD1 | CASSQTGDYGYTF | TGTGCCAGCAGTCAAACAGGGGACTATGGCTACACCTTC
- | TRBJ1-5 | TRBV9 | - | CASSSGFNQPQHF | TGTGCCAGCAGCTCAGGTTTCAATCAGCCCCAGCATTTT
- | TRBJ2-2 | TRBV6-6 | TRBD2 | CASTVLAGEGAGELFF | TGTGCCAGCACCGTCCTAGCGGGAGAGGGGGCCGGGGAGCTGTTTTTT
once | TRBJ2-7 | TRBV11-2 | - | CASSQGRNEQYF | TGTGCCAGCAGCCAGGGAAGAAACGAGCAGTACTTC
- | TRBJ1-1 | TRBV11-3 | - | CASSLGRGNTEAFF | TGTGCCAGCAGCTTAGGCCGGGGGAACACTGAAGCTTTCTTT
once | TRBJ2-3 | TRBV7-8 | TRBD1 | CASSLVGTGGTDTQYF | TGTGCCAGCAGCTTAGTGGGGACAGGGGGCACAGATACGCAGTATTTT
few | TRBJ1-1 | TRBV10-1 | - | CASSENGAEAFF | TGCGCCAGCAGTGAAAACGGAGCTGAAGCTTTCTTT
- | TRBJ2-7 | TRBV4-2 | TRBD2 | CASSQESSGGSYEQYF | TGTGCCAGCAGCCAGGAGTCTAGCGGGGGAAGCTACGAGCAGTACTTC
- | TRBJ2-7 | TRBV5-6 | TRBD1 | CASSGGTGAHEQYF | TGTGCCAGCAGCGGCGGGACAGGGGCTCATGAGCAGTACTTC
once | TRBJ1-2 | TRBV9 | TRBD1 | CASSKTGGWYGYTF | TGTGCCAGCAGTAAAACAGGGGGCTGGTATGGCTACACCTTC
- | TRBJ2-7 | TRBV7-9 | TRBD2 | CASSLSLAGGYEQYF | TGTGCCAGCAGCTTATCATTAGCGGGAGGGTACGAGCAGTACTTC
once | TRBJ2-1 | TRBV30 | TRBD1 | CAWDKGDRDYNEQFF | TGTGCCTGGGACAAAGGGGACAGGGACTACAATGAGCAGTTCTTC
few | TRBJ2-7 | TRBV5-1 | - | CASSLLGTANYEQYF | TGCGCCAGCAGCTTACTCGGAACAGCAAACTACGAGCAGTACTTC
- | TRBJ2-7 | TRBV25-1 | TRBD2 | CASSRTSGSYEQYF | TGTGCCAGCTCAAGGACTAGCGGTTCCTACGAGCAGTACTTC
- | TRBJ2-7 | TRBV6-6 | - | CASSLRLLTYEQYF | TGTGCCAGCAGTTTGAGACTCCTTACCTACGAGCAGTACTTC
- | TRBJ2-7 | TRBV6-1 | - | CASRLNPGLPYEQYF | TGTGCCAGCAGACTAAACCCGGGACTCCCCTACGAGCAGTACTTC
- | TRBJ2-1 | TRBV6-6 | TRBD2 | CASSWTSGRDEQFF | TGTGCCAGCAGTTGGACTAGCGGGAGGGATGAGCAGTTCTTC
- | TRBJ2-7 | TRBV28 | - | CASAPQGRPYEQYF | TGTGCCAGCGCACCCCAGGGCCGCCCCTACGAGCAGTACTTC
- | TRBJ2-2 | TRBV18 | - | CASSPISAENTGELFF | TGTGCCAGCTCACCAATTTCCGCGGAGAACACCGGGGAGCTGTTTTTT
- | TRBJ2-1 | TRBV27 | TRBD1 | CASSLFGTGGPEQFF | TGTGCCAGCAGTTTATTCGGGACAGGGGGGCCTGAGCAGTTCTTC